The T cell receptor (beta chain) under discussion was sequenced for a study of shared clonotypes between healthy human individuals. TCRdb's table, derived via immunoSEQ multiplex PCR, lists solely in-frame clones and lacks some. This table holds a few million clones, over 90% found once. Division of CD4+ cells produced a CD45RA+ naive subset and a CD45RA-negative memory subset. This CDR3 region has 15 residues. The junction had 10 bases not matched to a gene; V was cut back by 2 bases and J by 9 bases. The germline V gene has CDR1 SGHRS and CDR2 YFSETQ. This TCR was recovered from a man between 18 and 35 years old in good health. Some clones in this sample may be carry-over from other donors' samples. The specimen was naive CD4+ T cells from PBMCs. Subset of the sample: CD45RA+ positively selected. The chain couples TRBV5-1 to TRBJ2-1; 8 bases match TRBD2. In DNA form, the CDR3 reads TGCGCCAGCAGCTTAGGCCTAGCGGGTTTCAGTGAGCAGTTCTTC. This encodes CASSLGLAGFSEQFF.